This TCR beta chain derives from a study of beta chain features in type 1 diabetes. On the study more broadly: Age and gender were similar between patients and healthy donors, as were cell yields.

V was cut by 3 bases and J by 2 bases, with 13 bases left in between. This CDR3 has 16 amino acids. Germline-derived CDR1 and CDR2 are LGHNA and YNFKEQ. Study observations and caveats: Over-representation of high TCR-expressing cells was a possible consequence of cDNA sequencing. Shorter TCRB CDR3s, moderately but significantly so, marked every one of the four CD4+ subsets in Type 1 diabetes patients.

All of the isolated RNA was reverse transcribed, so expressed TCRB transcripts were sequenced. The data were produced by immunoSEQ multiplex PCR, yet TCRdb's version contains in-frame clones alone and is incomplete. The repertoire holds 310,000 or so clones, 9.5% to 11% seen once, with 0.015% in the top ten. Using CD45RO/CCR7/CD25/CD127/CD95/CD27, CD4+ naive, central memory, regulatory and stem cell-like memory cells were sorted. Note on this clone: Its antigen is unidentified.

The chain couples TRBV4-2 to TRBJ2-2; D is perhaps TRBD2 (5 bases). The TCR sequence derives from a woman in her twenties or thirties in good health. Sequencing was done on a sample of naive CD4+ T cells from blood. CDR3 in amino acids: CASSHLGGRNTGELFF. For the CDR3, the DNA is TGTGCCAGCAGCCACCTCGGAGGCAGAAACACCGGGGAGCTGTTTTTT.